Each of the 29 T cell receptor beta chains below was sequenced from the same sample in a study of identical twins. Each CDR3 protein gets one entry after TCRdb re-called the 5' RACE reads with MiXCR. The profile shows about 490,000 distinct CDR3 sequences, 15% of them singletons. The same sample was also used in a study of yellow fever vaccine responses in identical twins.

The sequencing input was CD4+ T cells sorted from blood. Receptors originate from a woman aged 18-29 years in good health.

This clonotype was observed a few times. The chain carries TRBV7-2 and TRBJ2-7; D call uncertain. The CDR3 spans 13 residues. Trimming removed 2 bases from V and 2 bases from J, with 7 bases in between. Germline V gene sequence: CDR1 SGHTA, CDR2 FQGNSA. The CDR3 DNA reads TGTGCCAGCAGCTTAAGTAGCACCTACGAGCAGTACTTC. Its translation is CASSLSSTYEQYF.

This clonotype has more than one count but fewer than ten. The chain joins TRBV20-1 to TRBJ1-5, with D unresolved. The CDR3 runs to 13 residues. Trimming cost V 0 bases and J 0 bases, with 3 bases left between them. CDR1 and CDR2 (germline): DFQATT, SNEGSKA (reference sequence). CDR3 protein: CSAREDSNQPQHF. CDR3 nucleotides: TGCAGTGCTAGAGAGGATAGCAATCAGCCCCAGCATTTT.

In its sample, this clonotype was seen a few times. The gene calls are TRBV28 and TRBJ1-4; 8 bases line up with TRBD1. The junction had 13 bases not matched to a gene; V was cut back by 3 bases and J by 7 bases. The CDR3 consists of 17 residues. Germline loops: CDR1 MDHEN, CDR2 SYDVKM. CDR3 DNA: TGTGCCAGCAGTTTTTCTACAGGGGGACCCGGTGGTGAAAAACTGTTTTTT. Protein sequence: CASSFSTGGPGGEKLFF.

In this sample, this clonotype turned up many times. The chain couples TRBV28 to TRBJ2-2; 7 nucleotides agree with TRBD2. Germline V gene sequence: CDR1 MDHEN, CDR2 SYDVKM. This CDR3 has 15 amino acids. Trimming at V came to 4 bases and at J to 4 bases, leaving 6 bases not matched to a gene. DNA for the CDR3: TGTGCCAGCAGTTCCTTCTGGGGGGGCACCGGGGAGCTGTTTTTT. This translates into CASSSFWGGTGELFF.

This clonotype was observed a few times. The chain joins TRBV18 to TRBJ2-1; D gene ambiguous. The CDR3 totals 14 residues. Trimming took off 6 bases at V and 3 bases at J, with 12 bases between the two ends. Germline CDR1 is KGHSH and CDR2 is LQKENI. CDR3 region: CASSDALLYNEQFF. The CDR3 DNA follows: TGTGCCAGCTCCGATGCGCTGCTCTACAATGAGCAGTTCTTC.

This clonotype was seen only a few times. This chain connects TRBV12-3 or TRBV12-4 to TRBJ1-3, with D tentatively TRBD1 (6 bases). V lost 4 bases, J lost 3 bases, and 13 bases lay in between. The CDR3 is 15 residues long. The chain's CDR3 is CASSSGGGGGNTIYF. CDR3 sequence (DNA): TGTGCCAGCAGTTCTGGGGGAGGGGGTGGAAACACCATATATTTT.

This clonotype has a handful of counts. The chain has TRBV7-2 and TRBJ1-1; D not certain. CDR3 length: 14 amino acids. Germline V lookup: CDR1 SGHTA, CDR2 FQGNSA. With 5 bases removed from V and 0 bases from J, the gap between germline ends came to 10 bases. The CDR3 here is CASSPNQVNTEAFF. As DNA, the CDR3 is TGTGCCAGCAGCCCGAATCAGGTGAACACTGAAGCTTTCTTT.

CDR3 bases: TGTGCCACCAGCAGAGTTCGAAAGACTAGCGGGAGGGCAAAGGAGGATGAGCAGTTCTTC. This gives the protein CATSRVRKTSGRAKEDEQFF. The chain has TRBV15 and TRBJ2-1, with TRBD2 matching over 14 bases. Germline V gives CDR1 LNHNV, CDR2 YYDKDF (reference sequence). V lost 1 base to trimming and J lost 8 bases; unmatched junction nucleotides: 16. This CDR3 comprises 20 residues. Full variable domain (rest looked up from reference TRBV15 and TRBJ2-1): DAMVIQNPRYQVTQFGKPVTLSCSQTLNHNVMYWYQQKSSQAPKLLFHYYDKDFNNEADTPDNFQSRRPNTSFCFLDIRSPGLGDTAMYLCATSRVRKTSGRAKEDEQFFGPGTRLTVL.

With regard to this clonotype: Germline is not matched at one junction end, which may reflect a read error. CDR3: CASSLGGAGHSNEQYF. DNA for the CDR3: TGTGCCAGCAGCTTGGGCGGGGCGGGACACTCCAACGAGCAGTACTTC. This chain links TRBV7-9 with TRBJ2-7; D tentatively fits TRBD1 or TRBD2 (6 bases each). The CDR3 covers 16 residues. Looked up from germline, CDR1 is SEHNR and CDR2 is FQNEAQ (reference sequence).

CDR3 sequence (DNA): TGCAGTGCCATACACAATGAAAAACTGTTTTTT. Amino acids: CSAIHNEKLFF. The chain links TRBV20-1 to TRBJ1-4; D unclear. The germline V and J ends were trimmed by 6 bases and 5 bases, with 7 bases remaining between them. Germline V gene data show CDR1 as DFQATT and CDR2 as SNEGSKA (reference sequence). The CDR3 runs 11 residues.

This sequence joins TRBV12-3 or TRBV12-4 and TRBJ1-5; D is unclear. This CDR3 is 14 amino acids long. V lost 5 bases, J lost 10 bases, and 18 bases lay in between. CDR3 region: CASSPRPATAPQHF. In DNA, the CDR3 is TGTGCCAGCAGTCCTCGGCCCGCAACGGCCCCCCAGCATTTT.

V usage is TRBV19 and J usage is TRBJ1-2; D not certain. Germline CDR1 reads LNHDA; CDR2 reads SQIVND (reference sequence). The V gene lost 5 bases and the J gene lost 2 bases, with 12 bases spanning the gap. This CDR3 has 14 amino acids. The chain's CDR3 is CASSVRTVNYGYTF. The CDR3 DNA is TGTGCCAGTAGTGTACGGACGGTAAACTATGGCTACACCTTC.

At least ten counts were recorded for this clonotype. The chain uses TRBV12-3 or TRBV12-4 and TRBJ1-5; 9 bases fit TRBD1. The CDR3 is 16 residues long. V was pared by 5 bases and J by 3 bases, with 8 bases of the junction left unmatched. DNA for the CDR3: TGTGCCAGCAGTGGGACAGGGAGGGGGTACAATCAGCCCCAGCATTTT. This codes for CASSGTGRGYNQPQHF.

This clonotype was seen more than once but under ten times. This chain connects TRBV28 to TRBJ1-5; 10 bases line up with TRBD1. CDR3 size: 19 residues. Germline V lookup: CDR1 MDHEN, CDR2 SYDVKM. After removal of 3 bases from V and 0 bases from J, the junction contained 11 bases not matched to a gene. CDR3 residues: CASSFPRGQGGYSNQPQHF. CDR3 sequence (DNA): TGTGCCAGCAGTTTTCCCCGCGGACAGGGGGGATATAGCAATCAGCCCCAGCATTTT.

In this sample, this clonotype turned up a few times. The V and J genes are TRBV5-1 and TRBJ2-3; D possibly corresponds to TRBD2 (5 bases). Germline CDR1 and CDR2: SGHRS and YFSETQ. V was pared by 0 bases and J by 2 bases, with 13 bases between. This CDR3 has 16 residues. CDR3 bases: TGCGCCAGCAGCTTGGGCGCTAGCCGAAACACAGATACGCAGTATTTT. It yields the protein CASSLGASRNTDTQYF.

This clonotype was detected a few times. The chain has TRBV2 and TRBJ2-1; tentative D call: TRBD1 (7 bases). The CDR3 runs to 15 residues. Germline V gene data show CDR1 as SNHLY and CDR2 as FYNNEI. The ends were cut back, 4 bases at V and 4 bases at J, with 14 bases in the middle. CDR3 region: CASSGGPGGYNEQFF. The CDR3 DNA reads TGTGCCAGCAGTGGCGGGCCAGGGGGGTACAATGAGCAGTTCTTC.

This clonotype was seen more than once but under ten times. CDR3 nucleotides: TGCAGCGTGACCGCACCGGGACAGGGGGCCTTTGAGCAGTTCTTC. This codes for CSVTAPGQGAFEQFF. This sequence joins TRBV29-1 and TRBJ2-1, with TRBD1 matching 12 bases. Per germline, CDR1 SQVTM and CDR2 ANQGSEA. This CDR3 has 15 residues. J was trimmed by 9 bases and V by 6 bases; bases with no gene match: 12.

The genes are TRBV28 and TRBJ2-3, with 8 bases identical to TRBD1. The CDR3 has 14 amino acids. Germline CDR1 and CDR2: MDHEN and SYDVKM. V trimming: 5 bases; J trimming: 1 base; junction bases outside the gene matches: 2. The CDR3 sequence: CASSSRGRTDTQYF. CDR3 DNA: TGTGCCAGCAGTAGCAGGGGGCGCACAGATACGCAGTATTTT.

This clonotype has only a few counts. This chain connects TRBV7-7 to TRBJ2-7; no definite D call. CDR3 size: 12 residues. Trimming removed 3 bases from V and 7 bases from J, with 10 bases in between. The germline gives CDR1 SSHAT, CDR2 FNYEAQ (reference sequence). CDR3 sequence (DNA): TGTGCCAGCAGCTTTCCGTCGTCGGAGCAGTACTTC. This gives the protein CASSFPSSEQYF.

This sequence joins TRBV29-1 and TRBJ2-1, with D perhaps matching TRBD1 or TRBD2 (6 bases each). The V and J ends lost 4 bases and 7 bases respectively, with 17 bases between them. The CDR3 has 14 residues. Germline V lookup: CDR1 SQVTM, CDR2 ANQGSEA. CDR3 coding DNA: TGCAGCGTTGGGGGGGCACTTCCTGAGAATGAGCAGTTCTTC. Encoded protein: CSVGGALPENEQFF.

The chain combines TRBV20-1 with TRBJ2-7; 11 nucleotides agree with TRBD2. CDR1 and CDR2 from the germline V gene are DFQATT and SNEGSKA (reference sequence). This CDR3 has 15 amino acids. The junction had 10 bases not matched to a gene; V was cut back by 5 bases and J by 4 bases. The CDR3 region has the DNA TGCAGTGCTCAGGGTAGCGGGGGGGCCGGTTACGAGCAGTACGTC. Amino acid sequence: CSAQGSGGAGYEQYV.

As DNA, the CDR3 is TGCAGTGCTACTATCCACGAAGCTTTCTTT. Translation gives CSATIHEAFF. The chain has TRBV20-1 and TRBJ1-1; D unclear. There are 10 residues in the CDR3. Per the germline V gene, CDR1 is DFQATT and CDR2 is SNEGSKA (reference sequence). Trimming stripped 4 bases from V and 8 bases from J, with 8 bases between.

This chain uses TRBV7-8 with TRBJ1-2, with D maybe TRBD1 (6 bases). V was pared by 1 base and J by 1 base, with 10 bases between. The CDR3 contains 15 residues. Germline values: CDR1 SGHVS, CDR2 FQNEAQ. The DNA of the CDR3 is TGTGCCAGCAGCTTAGGGGGGGCCCTTAACTATGGCTACACCTTC. This translates into CASSLGGALNYGYTF.

This clonotype was counted between two and nine times. The chain links TRBV20-1 to TRBJ2-5, with 8 positions matching TRBD1. The CDR3 extends over 12 amino acids. The germline V gene has CDR1 DFQATT and CDR2 SNEGSKA (reference sequence). The V gene end was trimmed by 6 bases and the J gene end by 6 bases; junction bases not matched to a gene: 6. In DNA form, the CDR3 reads TGCAGTGCGAACAGGGGGTTCAAGACCCAGTACTTC. This translates into CSANRGFKTQYF.

The chain combines TRBV5-1 with TRBJ1-1; 10 bases map to TRBD1. Germline V gives CDR1 SGHRS, CDR2 YFSETQ. The ends lost 0 bases at V and 4 bases at J; junction bases unmatched: 6. The CDR3 totals 16 residues. The CDR3 DNA sequence: TGCGCCAGCAGCTTGGAAGGGACAGGGGTACGCACTGAAGCTTTCTTT. This encodes CASSLEGTGVRTEAFF.

This sequence joins TRBV29-1 and TRBJ2-5, with 9 positions matching TRBD2. The J segment lost 4 bases and the V segment lost 4 bases, leaving 4 bases of the junction unmatched. From germline, CDR1 is SQVTM and CDR2 ANQGSEA. CDR3 length equals 13 residues. CDR3 protein: CSVVALAGETQYF. The CDR3 DNA is TGCAGCGTTGTTGCACTAGCGGGAGAGACCCAGTACTTC. The whole variable domain, filled in from reference TRBV29-1 and TRBJ2-5, reads SAVISQKPSRDICQRGTSLTIQCQVDSQVTMMFWYRQQPGQSLTLIATANQGSEATYESGFVIDKFPISRPNLTFSTLTVSNMSPEDSSIYLCSVVALAGETQYFGPGTRLLVL.

This clonotype was seen only a few times. The chain joins TRBV5-1 to TRBJ1-2; D may be TRBD1 (5 bases). This CDR3 spans 12 amino acids. The germline gives CDR1 SGHRS, CDR2 YFSETQ. Trimming took off 3 bases at V and 4 bases at J, with 7 bases between the two ends. The CDR3 loop reads CASSYDSYGYTF. CDR3 nucleotides: TGCGCCAGCAGCTACGACAGCTATGGCTACACCTTC. The full variable domain, its missing parts supplied by reference TRBV5-1 and TRBJ1-2, is KAGVTQTPRYLIKTRGQQVTLSCSPISGHRSVSWYQQTPGQGLQFLFEYFSETQRNKGNFPGRFSGRQFSNSRSEMNVSTLELGDSALYLCASSYDSYGYTFGSGTRLTVV.

This clonotype was picked up a small number of times. The chain carries TRBV28 and TRBJ2-3; the match to TRBD2 covers 14 bases. The trim removed 4 bases at V and 8 bases at J, leaving 2 bases unmatched. The CDR3 spans 14 residues. Looked up from germline, CDR1 is MDHEN and CDR2 is SYDVKM. CDR3 DNA sequence: TGTGCCAGCAGTTCGACTAGCGGGAGGGTTACGCAGTATTTT. Translation: CASSSTSGRVTQYF. The complete variable domain, with remaining parts taken from reference TRBV28 and TRBJ2-3, reads DVKVTQSSRYLVKRTGEKVFLECVQDMDHENMFWYRQDPGLGLRLIYFSYDVKMKEKGDIPEGYSVSREKKERFSLILESASTNQTSMYLCASSSTSGRVTQYFGPGTRLTVL.

CDR3 residues: CASSVEASYSYEQYF. CDR3 bases: TGCGCCAGCAGTGTTGAAGCGTCTTACTCCTACGAGCAGTACTTC. The chain is built from TRBV10-2 and TRBJ2-7; D call uncertain. Trimming shortened V by 4 bases and J by 0 bases, and 13 bases separated the two germline ends. The CDR3 runs 15 residues. Looked up from germline, CDR1 is WSHSY and CDR2 is SAAADI.